This T cell receptor (beta chain) was documented in a study of shared clonotypes between healthy human individuals. Per the germline V gene, CDR1 is LNHDA and CDR2 is SQIVND (reference sequence). Trimming cost V 3 bases and J 6 bases, with 3 bases left between them. This CDR3 has 11 amino acids. Some clones are missing from TCRdb's copy, which holds only in-frame ones; the method was immunoSEQ multiplex PCR. The repertoire holds around 700,000 clones, with about 74% as singletons. Regarding the study as a whole: Generation probabilities of non-shared clonotypes were lower (relative to those shared by all four donors). The study found about 5% of naive CD4 clonotypes shared across a few donors.

Turning to this clone: Its cognate antigen is unknown.

The chain recombines TRBV19 with TRBJ2-1, with unresolved D. The sequenced sample was memory CD4+ T cells sorted from blood. Subset reported: CD45RA-negative fraction. The TCR comes from a woman aged 25 to 45 in good health. CDR3 DNA: TGTGCCAGTAGTATGGTCAATGAGCAGTTCTTC. Amino acids: CASSMVNEQFF.